Detailed here is one T cell receptor beta chain. This entry comes from a study of blood T cell repertoires in COVID-19. This CDR3 contains 15 residues. Trimming cost V 6 bases and J 4 bases, with 16 bases left between them. Germline lookup yields CDR1 MNHEY and CDR2 SVGEGT. Assay used: immunoSEQ multiplex PCR; TCRdb lists only in-frame clones, some missing. The table includes roughly 220,000 clones, roughly 80% detected once. The sequence was obtained from a woman aged 25 to 39 who had recovered from COVID-19. Source material: peripheral blood. The chain couples TRBV6-2 or TRBV6-3 to TRBJ2-4; D gene unclear. In DNA form, the CDR3 reads TGTGCCAGCAGCCCCGCCCAAGCGCTTAAAAACATTCAGTACTTC. The encoded protein is CASSPAQALKNIQYF.